Shown below are 23 T cell receptor beta chains from a single sample sequenced in a study of blood T cell repertoires in COVID-19. Profiling relied on immunoSEQ multiplex PCR, and the TCRdb table lists in-frame clones only, not all of them. The sample lists about 100,000 clones, 85% occurring once. Specimen: peripheral blood. These receptors were collected from a man over 45 with active or convalescent COVID-19.

The chain is built from TRBV27 and TRBJ1-4; 7 nucleotides match TRBD1. Per germline, CDR1 MNHEY and CDR2 SMNVEV (reference sequence). With V trimmed by 0 bases and J by 8 bases, 6 bases remained unmatched. This CDR3 has 15 residues. CDR3 in DNA: TGTGCCAGCAGTTTATCGTCGTCAGGGGGGGAAAAACTGTTTTTT. Its protein is CASSLSSSGGEKLFF.

The chain combines TRBV19 with TRBJ1-5; 7 bases line up with TRBD1. The CDR3 covers 20 residues. The germline gives CDR1 LNHDA, CDR2 SQIVND (reference sequence). V dropped 0 bases and J dropped 0; count of bases not matched to a gene: 14. The CDR3, as DNA: TGTGCCAGTAGTATAGATCGAAGAACAGGGGCAGCCTATAGCAATCAGCCCCAGCATTTT. This encodes CASSIDRRTGAAYSNQPQHF.

The V call is TRBV5-5, the J call TRBJ2-7; 7 positions agree with TRBD1. CDR3 size: 16 residues. Looked up from germline, CDR1 is SGHKS and CDR2 is YYEKEE (reference sequence). V shed 0 bases, J shed 4 bases, and the junction held 10 bases outside the gene matches. CDR3 in DNA: TGTGCCAGCAGCTTGGCCGTTTCAGGGGGATTGTACGAGCAGTACTTC. Its translation: CASSLAVSGGLYEQYF.

The rearrangement joins TRBV5-4 to TRBJ2-3; D call uncertain. Trimming took off 0 bases at V and 2 bases at J, with 10 bases between the two ends. The germline CDR1 and CDR2 sequences are SGHNT and YYREEE (reference sequence). The CDR3 consists of 15 residues. CDR3 DNA: TGTGCCAGCAGCTTGGAATCGCAGTCCACAGATACGCAGTATTTT. Translating gives CASSLESQSTDTQYF.

The rearrangement links TRBV12-3 or TRBV12-4 to TRBJ2-7; D might be TRBD2 (5 bases). Trimming left V 4 bases short and J 3 bases short, with 10 bases between. This CDR3 has 13 amino acids. In DNA, the CDR3 is TGTGCCAGCAGTTGGGAGTCCGGCTACGAGCAGTACTTC. This encodes CASSWESGYEQYF.

J is TRBJ1-2 and V is TRBV3-1 (or the pseudogene TRBV3-2); possibly TRBD1 for D (5 bases). With 3 bases removed from V and 5 bases from J, the gap between germline ends came to 10 bases. The germline CDR1 and CDR2 sequences are LGHDT and YNNKEL (reference sequence). The CDR3 runs 13 residues. CDR3 amino acids: CASSQGGLYGYTF. The DNA for the CDR3 is TGTGCCAGCAGCCAGGGGGGACTTTATGGCTACACCTTC.

This chain links TRBV7-9 with TRBJ1-2; D is perhaps TRBD1 (5 bases). The germline gives CDR1 SEHNR, CDR2 FQNEAQ (reference sequence). The CDR3 loop spans 13 amino acids. Trimming took off 1 base at V and 8 bases at J, with 11 bases between the two ends. The CDR3 DNA is TGTGCCAGCAGCTTAGTGGGGGGAAGCGGCTACACCTTC. Translation gives CASSLVGGSGYTF.

This chain links TRBV2 with TRBJ2-5; 12 nucleotides agree with TRBD1. CDR1 is SNHLY, CDR2 FYNNEI, per germline. With V trimmed by 7 bases and J by 5 bases, 5 bases remained unmatched. CDR3 length equals 14 residues. This CDR3 reads CASNRDRGPETQYF. As DNA, the CDR3 is TGTGCCAGCAATAGGGACAGGGGGCCGGAGACCCAGTACTTC.

The rearrangement joins TRBV6-5 to TRBJ2-5, with TRBD1 matching 8 bases. Trimming at V came to 5 bases and at J to 2 bases, leaving 4 bases not matched to a gene. This CDR3 has 14 residues. The germline CDR1 and CDR2 sequences are MNHEY and SVGAGI. The CDR3 DNA reads as TGTGCCAGCAGTAGACAGGGGCCACAAGAGACCCAGTACTTC. This translates into CASSRQGPQETQYF.

The CDR3 nucleotides read TGTGCCAGCAGGGGGACAGGGATCAGCTACACCTTC. This encodes CASRGTGISYTF. The chain is built from TRBV6-5 and TRBJ1-2; 9 bases match TRBD1. V gave up 6 bases and J gave up 9 bases; unmatched junction bases: 5. This CDR3 comprises 12 residues. Germline-derived CDR1 and CDR2 are MNHEY and SVGAGI.

The J gene is TRBJ2-2, the V gene TRBV21-1; the table assigns TRBD2, which was not confirmed against the DNA. TRBV21-1 is flagged as a pseudogene. The CDR3 contains 17 residues. The CDR3 region has the DNA TGTGCCAGCAGCATTGGCGGGAGGGCCTTTTGGGCCGGGGAGCTGTTTTTT. This sequence encodes CASSIGGRAFWAGELFF.

This clone is a singleton in its sample. This chain connects TRBV6-5 to TRBJ2-7; the match to TRBD1 covers 7 bases. Germline trimming cut 4 bases from V and 3 bases from J; bases unmatched to any gene: 3. This CDR3 has 13 residues. CDR1 is MNHEY and CDR2 is SVGAGI in the germline V gene. Here the CDR3 reads CASSWDSLYEQYF. CDR3 nucleotides: TGTGCCAGCAGTTGGGACAGCCTCTACGAGCAGTACTTC.

The chain employs TRBV7-3 and TRBJ2-3; possibly TRBD1 for D (5 bases). Germline lookup yields CDR1 SGHTA and CDR2 FQGTGA. CDR3 size: 14 residues. Trimming pared 2 bases from V and 6 bases from J, leaving 12 bases between. The CDR3, as DNA: TGTGCCAGCAGCTTAGATGGGGCCGGGGATACGCAGTATTTT. Residues: CASSLDGAGDTQYF.

This chain connects TRBV7-3 to TRBJ2-1; D may be TRBD2 (6 bases). The CDR3 contains 15 residues. Germline lookup yields CDR1 SGHTA and CDR2 FQGTGA. Trimming cost V 5 bases and J 1 base, with 12 bases left between them. CDR3 DNA: TGTGCCAGCAGCCCTCCGGGACTTTCCTACAATGAGCAGTTCTTC. Its translation is CASSPPGLSYNEQFF.

The chain has TRBV11-3 and TRBJ2-2, with 11 bases matching TRBD2. In germline, CDR1 is SGHNT, CDR2 YENEEA. This CDR3 is 17 amino acids long. V shed 1 base, J shed 5 bases, and the junction held 6 bases outside the gene matches. For the CDR3, the DNA is TGTGCCAGCAGCTTAGGACTAGCGGGACTAAAGACCGGGGAGCTGTTTTTT. Translation gives CASSLGLAGLKTGELFF. Full variable domain (remainder filled in from reference TRBV11-3 and TRBJ2-2): EAGVVQSPRYKIIEKKQPVAFWCNPISGHNTLYWYLQNLGQGPELLIRYENEEAVDDSQLPKDRFSAERLKGVDSTLKIQPAELGDSAVYLCASSLGLAGLKTGELFFGEGSRLTVL.

This chain uses TRBV18 with TRBJ1-1; D perhaps matches TRBD1 (5 bases). V was pared by 0 bases and J by 1 base, with 15 bases between. The germline gives CDR1 KGHSH, CDR2 LQKENI. This CDR3 region has 17 residues. The CDR3 reads CASSPPVGGGQNTEAFF. CDR3 bases: TGTGCCAGCTCACCACCGGTGGGGGGAGGTCAGAACACTGAAGCTTTCTTT.

This chain connects TRBV5-1 to TRBJ1-1; weak D call: TRBD1 (5 bases). This CDR3 region has 14 residues. Germline values: CDR1 SGHRS, CDR2 YFSETQ. V gave up 4 bases and J gave up 1 base, with 11 bases separating them. CDR3 coding DNA: TGCGCCAGCAGCCTACAGGACAAGAACACTGAAGCTTTCTTT. Amino acid sequence: CASSLQDKNTEAFF.

This chain uses TRBV9 with TRBJ2-1; 10 bases match TRBD2. CDR3 length equals 17 residues. Germline V gene data show CDR1 as SGDLS and CDR2 as YYNGEE. J lost 8 bases, V lost 3 bases, and 14 bases had no gene match. In DNA, the CDR3 is TGTGCCAGCAGCGCAAGCGGGAGGGCCGTTCGAAGGGATGAGCAGTTCTTC. Amino acids: CASSASGRAVRRDEQFF.

The chain couples TRBV11-2 to TRBJ2-2; 8 bases are shared with TRBD2. The CDR3 length is 19 residues. Germline assignment: CDR1 SGHAT and CDR2 FQNNGV. The V segment lost 7 bases and the J segment 0 bases; nucleotides outside the gene matches: 16. The CDR3 region is CASTLAGLILRPNTGELFF. CDR3 DNA: TGTGCCAGCACCCTAGCGGGCCTTATCCTACGCCCGAACACCGGGGAGCTGTTTTTT.

V gene TRBV5-1 combines with J gene TRBJ2-5, with D perhaps TRBD1 (6 bases). Germline V lookup: CDR1 SGHRS, CDR2 YFSETQ. V lost 4 bases to trimming and J lost 2 bases, with 15 bases between them. CDR3 length equals 15 residues. Here the CDR3 reads CASSPEVGAQETQYF. Written as DNA, the CDR3 is TGCGCCAGCAGCCCCGAAGTGGGGGCACAAGAGACCCAGTACTTC.

The chain employs TRBV18 and TRBJ2-7; D is ambiguous. Germline V gene sequence: CDR1 KGHSH, CDR2 LQKENI. V was trimmed by 1 base and J by 0 bases, leaving 10 bases between them. The CDR3 contains 15 residues. The CDR3 nucleotides read TGTGCCAGCTCACCACTCGCGGTTAGCTCCTACGAGCAGTACTTC. Translation gives CASSPLAVSSYEQYF.

This chain uses TRBV30 with TRBJ2-1; the D is unclear. Trimming removed 3 bases from V and 9 bases from J, with 12 bases in between. CDR3 length: 12 residues. CDR1 is GTSNPN and CDR2 is SVGIG in the germline V gene (reference sequence). For the CDR3, the DNA is TGTGCCTGGAGGCAGGTAGGTGGTGAGCAGTTCTTC. Translated, it gives CAWRQVGGEQFF.

In its sample, this clone was seen many times. The rearrangement uses TRBV7-9 and TRBJ2-7, with 12 bases matching TRBD2. The junction had 14 bases not matched to a gene; V was cut back by 2 bases and J by 3 bases. CDR1 and CDR2 from the germline V gene are SEHNR and FQNEAQ (reference sequence). The CDR3 consists of 19 residues. CDR3 in amino acids: CASSLTNHLTSGGDYEQYF. Here the CDR3 DNA reads TGTGCCAGCAGCTTAACTAACCACCTGACTAGCGGGGGCGACTACGAGCAGTACTTC.